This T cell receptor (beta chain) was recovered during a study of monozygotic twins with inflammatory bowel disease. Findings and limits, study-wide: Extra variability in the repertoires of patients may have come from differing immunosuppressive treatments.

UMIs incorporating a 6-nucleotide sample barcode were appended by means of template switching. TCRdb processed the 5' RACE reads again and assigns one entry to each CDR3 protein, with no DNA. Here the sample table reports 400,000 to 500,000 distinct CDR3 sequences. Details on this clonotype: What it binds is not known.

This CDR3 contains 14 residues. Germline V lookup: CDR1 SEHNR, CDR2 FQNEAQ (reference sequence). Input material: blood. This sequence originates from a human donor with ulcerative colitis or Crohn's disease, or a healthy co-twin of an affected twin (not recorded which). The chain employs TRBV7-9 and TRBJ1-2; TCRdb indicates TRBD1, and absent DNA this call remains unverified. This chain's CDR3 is CASSLAGQEYGYTF.